The 25 T cell receptor beta chains presented below share a single source sample, sequenced in a study of shared clonotypes between healthy human individuals. Naive CD8 cells lacked CD45RO and underwent positive selection for CCR7, leaving out terminally differentiated effector memory CD45RA+ cells. Clones were read by immunoSEQ multiplex PCR, and TCRdb kept only the in-frame ones, dropping some. The sample yields 660,000 or so clones, 90% to 97% seen once. The sequenced material came from naive CD8+ T cells sorted from blood. These receptors were taken from a woman aged 25 to 39 in good health.

In the case of this clone: The sample has other DNA sequences that encode this CDR3 too. The genes are TRBV7-9 and TRBJ2-5; D is uncertain. This CDR3 region has 14 residues. V gave up 1 base and J gave up 2 bases, with 8 bases separating them. Germline V CDR1 and CDR2: SEHNR, FQNEAQ (reference sequence). CDR3 sequence (DNA): TGTGCCAGCAGCTTAGTTGGTACTCAAGAGACCCAGTACTTC. This codes for CASSLVGTQETQYF.

The chain carries TRBV6-5 and TRBJ2-3; 8 bases are shared with TRBD2. J was trimmed by 2 bases and V by 5 bases; bases with no gene match: 9. Per germline, CDR1 MNHEY and CDR2 SVGAGI. The CDR3 has 16 amino acids. The CDR3 coding sequence is TGTGCCAGCAGTCACTTGTCGGGAGGGGACACAGATACGCAGTATTTT. Its protein is CASSHLSGGDTDTQYF.

The rearrangement joins TRBV29-1 to TRBJ2-3, with 7 bases lining up with TRBD2. CDR1 and CDR2 (germline): SQVTM, ANQGSEA. V dropped 1 base and J dropped 5; count of bases not matched to a gene: 18. The CDR3 spans 18 residues. CDR3 region: CSVEVGEAAGEVGDTQYF. The CDR3, as DNA: TGCAGCGTTGAAGTAGGTGAAGCGGCGGGAGAAGTCGGAGATACGCAGTATTTT.

V gene TRBV5-1 combines with J gene TRBJ2-2; 11 nucleotides agree with TRBD2. The germline CDR1 and CDR2 sequences are SGHRS and YFSETQ. V shed 0 bases and J 4 bases; nucleotides not matched to a gene: 11. This CDR3 has 19 residues. CDR3 sequence: CASSLGDRGLAALTGELFF. The CDR3, as DNA: TGCGCCAGCAGCTTGGGAGACAGGGGACTAGCGGCTCTCACCGGGGAGCTGTTTTTT.

The rearrangement links TRBV9 to TRBJ2-1; D tentatively fits TRBD1 or TRBD2 (5 bases each). The CDR3 extends over 16 amino acids. Germline CDR1 reads SGDLS; CDR2 reads YYNGEE. The V end lost 4 bases, the J end lost 3 bases, and 17 bases lay between the germline ends. CDR3 loop: CASSPVGELIYNEQFF. The CDR3 bases are TGTGCCAGCAGCCCCGTGGGGGAGCTGATCTACAATGAGCAGTTCTTC. Full variable domain (missing parts from reference TRBV9 and TRBJ2-1): DSGVTQTPKHLITATGQRVTLRCSPRSGDLSVYWYQQSLDQGLQFLIQYYNGEERAKGNILERFSAQQFPDLHSELNLSSLELGDSALYFCASSPVGELIYNEQFFGPGTRLTVL.

The genes are TRBV7-9 and TRBJ1-2, with 9 bases identical to TRBD1. The CDR3 loop spans 14 amino acids. The germline V gene encodes CDR1 SEHNR and CDR2 FQNEAQ (reference sequence). V dropped 2 bases and J dropped 10; count of bases not matched to a gene: 8. The CDR3 nucleotides read TGTGCCAGCAGCTTAACGGGACAGGGTTCTGCCTACACCTTC. Its protein product is CASSLTGQGSAYTF.

V and J are TRBV11-3 and TRBJ2-1; D could derive from TRBD1 or TRBD2 (5 bases each). The CDR3 extends over 15 amino acids. CDR1 is SGHNT and CDR2 is YENEEA in the germline V gene. Deletions cut 5 bases from V and 7 bases from J, with 18 bases between. CDR3 sequence (DNA): TGTGCCAGCAGCCGTCATCCGGGATCAGGGAATGAGCAGTTCTTC. The encoded protein is CASSRHPGSGNEQFF.

CDR3 sequence (DNA): TGTGCCAGCAGCGGACAGCCCTACGAGCAGTACTTC. Its protein product is CASSGQPYEQYF. The chain links TRBV7-9 to TRBJ2-7, with D possibly matching TRBD1 (6 bases). Per germline, CDR1 SEHNR and CDR2 FQNEAQ (reference sequence). Trimming left V 5 bases short and J 2 bases short, with 7 bases between. There are 12 residues in the CDR3.

This rearrangement joins TRBV6-1 to TRBJ1-4, with TRBD1 as a possible D gene (5 bases). The V gene's germline CDR1 is MNHNS and CDR2 SASEGT. The CDR3 is made up of 16 amino acids. Between the trimmed V and J ends, which lost 1 base and 5 bases, there was a span of 14 bases. The DNA of the CDR3 is TGTGCCAGCAGTGAAGGCCCCGGGACGGAGAATGAAAAACTGTTTTTT. Amino acids: CASSEGPGTENEKLFF.

This rearrangement joins TRBV19 to TRBJ2-7; D is unclear. Trimming cost V 8 bases and J 6 bases, with 11 bases left between them. The CDR3 loop spans 11 amino acids. Germline V gene sequence: CDR1 LNHDA, CDR2 SQIVND (reference sequence). DNA for the CDR3: TGTGCCAGTGGCTATGGGGTCGAGCAGTACTTC. Its translation: CASGYGVEQYF.

The rearrangement links TRBV4-1 to TRBJ2-1; TRBD2 aligns across 13 bases. The CDR3 totals 16 residues. Per germline, CDR1 MGHRA and CDR2 YSYEKL. After removal of 4 bases from V and 7 bases from J, the junction contained 7 bases not matched to a gene. The DNA for the CDR3 is TGCGCCAGCAGCCTTCGGACTAGCGGGAGTGAGAATGAGCAGTTCTTC. It translates to CASSLRTSGSENEQFF.

The chain employs TRBV5-6 and TRBJ2-1; D call uncertain. Trimming took off 0 bases at V and 3 bases at J, with 7 bases between the two ends. The CDR3 is 14 residues long. Germline assignment: CDR1 SGHDT and CDR2 YYEEEE. The CDR3 coding sequence is TGTGCCAGCAGCTTGGGCAGCAACTACAATGAGCAGTTCTTC. Translation: CASSLGSNYNEQFF.

The V gene is TRBV15, the J gene TRBJ1-1; D is possibly TRBD1 (6 bases). Between the trimmed V and J ends, which lost 8 bases and 3 bases, there was a span of 13 bases. The length of the CDR3 is 13 residues. Looked up from germline, CDR1 is LNHNV and CDR2 is YYDKDF (reference sequence). CDR3 in amino acids: CATGTGWDTEAFF. The CDR3 nucleotides are TGTGCCACCGGTACAGGGTGGGACACTGAAGCTTTCTTT.

The V gene is TRBV10-1, the J gene TRBJ2-1; D is undetermined. Looked up from germline, CDR1 is WNHNN and CDR2 is SYGVQD (reference sequence). The ends were cut back, 9 bases at V and 10 bases at J, with 25 bases in the middle. The CDR3 runs to 15 residues. The CDR3 protein is CARTAPAPNLKEQFF. CDR3 nucleotide sequence: TGCGCCAGAACCGCCCCGGCCCCGAATCTTAAGGAGCAGTTCTTC.

The chain has TRBV4-1 and TRBJ1-1; D gene ambiguous. The CDR3 is 13 residues long. Deletions cut 1 base from V and 7 bases from J, with 10 bases between. CDR1 and CDR2 from the germline V gene are MGHRA and YSYEKL. CDR3 in amino acids: CASSQGAAHEAFF. In DNA, the CDR3 is TGCGCCAGCAGCCAAGGGGCAGCCCATGAAGCTTTCTTT.

The chain combines TRBV28 with TRBJ1-4; 8 nucleotides align to TRBD1. Germline V gene sequence: CDR1 MDHEN, CDR2 SYDVKM. Germline trimming cut 3 bases from V and 0 bases from J; bases unmatched to any gene: 3. The CDR3 totals 16 residues. CDR3 sequence: CASSLTGEATNEKLFF. The DNA for the CDR3 is TGTGCCAGCAGTTTGACAGGGGAAGCAACTAATGAAAAACTGTTTTTT.

The chain links TRBV30 to TRBJ2-7, with 9 positions matching TRBD1. J gave up 6 bases and V 8 bases, and 8 bases lay outside the gene matches. The V gene's germline CDR1 is GTSNPN and CDR2 SVGIG (reference sequence). The CDR3 has 12 residues. The CDR3 nucleotides are TGTGCCCTTTACACAGGGGGCGGCGAGCAGTACTTC. Protein: CALYTGGGEQYF.

The rearrangement joins TRBV27 to TRBJ2-1; 8 bases line up with TRBD2. The V segment lost 5 bases and the J segment 3 bases; nucleotides outside the gene matches: 15. Germline V gene sequence: CDR1 MNHEY, CDR2 SMNVEV (reference sequence). This CDR3 comprises 18 residues. DNA of the CDR3: TGTGCCAGCAGTACTCGCCCGGCACTAGCGGAAGACTACAATGAGCAGTTCTTC. Translating it yields CASSTRPALAEDYNEQFF.

The chain combines TRBV7-8 with TRBJ2-3; 9 positions match TRBD1. The CDR3 has 16 residues. Trimming cost V 2 bases and J 3 bases; bases outside gene matches: 6. CDR1 is SGHVS and CDR2 is FQNEAQ in the germline V gene. The CDR3 loop reads CASSLLDRGGTDTQYF. DNA of the CDR3: TGTGCCAGCAGCTTATTGGACAGGGGAGGGACAGATACGCAGTATTTT.

The chain combines TRBV7-3 with TRBJ1-3, with unresolved D. The CDR3 is made up of 17 amino acids. The germline V gene encodes CDR1 SGHTA and CDR2 FQGTGA. Between the trimmed V and J ends, which lost 6 bases and 0 bases, there was a span of 18 bases. The CDR3 DNA sequence: TGTGCCAGCAGGCGAATCGGGCGGCCAAGCTCTGGAAACACCATATATTTT. Translation gives CASRRIGRPSSGNTIYF. Complete variable domain (other parts from reference TRBV7-3 and TRBJ1-3): GAGVSQTPSNKVTEKGKYVELRCDPISGHTALYWYRQSLGQGPEFLIYFQGTGAADDSGLPNDRFFAVRPEGSVSTLKIQRTERGDSAVYLCASRRIGRPSSGNTIYFGEGSWLTVV.

The genes are TRBV11-2 and TRBJ2-7; no clear D gene. This CDR3 is built from 15 residues. Looked up from germline, CDR1 is SGHAT and CDR2 is FQNNGV. V lost 5 bases and J 2 bases, leaving 16 bases between the germline ends. The CDR3 sequence is CASSPWRLIPYEQYF. The CDR3 region has the DNA TGTGCCAGCAGCCCCTGGAGACTCATACCCTACGAGCAGTACTTC.

The chain carries TRBV7-9 and TRBJ2-2; 8 bases agree with TRBD2. The CDR3 extends over 17 amino acids. CDR1 and CDR2 from the germline V gene are SEHNR and FQNEAQ (reference sequence). V dropped 1 base and J dropped 4; count of bases not matched to a gene: 8. CDR3 protein: CASSLVPAGVITGELFF. CDR3 nucleotide sequence: TGTGCCAGCAGCTTAGTTCCAGCGGGAGTTATCACCGGGGAGCTGTTTTTT.

A single count supports this clone. This chain links TRBV7-2 with TRBJ1-5; no clear D gene. The germline CDR1 and CDR2 sequences are SGHTA and FQGNSA. V was pared by 5 bases and J by 0 bases, with 8 bases between. This CDR3 spans 14 amino acids. CDR3 amino acids: CASSLSYSNQPQHF. The CDR3 DNA is TGTGCCAGCAGCCTTAGTTATAGCAATCAGCCCCAGCATTTT.

The CDR3 DNA follows: TGTGCCAGCAGCCAAGACCCTCTAGCGGGAGACTCCTACAATGAGCAGTTCTTC. This sequence encodes CASSQDPLAGDSYNEQFF. The J gene is TRBJ2-1, the V gene TRBV4-2; TRBD2 aligns across 10 bases. The germline V gene has CDR1 LGHNA and CDR2 YNFKEQ. The trim removed 0 bases at V and 0 bases at J, leaving 5 bases unmatched. The CDR3 contains 18 residues.

V gene TRBV27 combines with J gene TRBJ1-6; D perhaps matches TRBD1 (5 bases). CDR1 is MNHEY and CDR2 is SMNVEV in the germline V gene (reference sequence). The CDR3 covers 15 residues. V lost 5 bases and J 7 bases, leaving 15 bases between the germline ends. The CDR3 coding sequence is TGTGCCAGCAGTCCCGGGGCGGGAACCAATTCACCCCTCCACTTT. This sequence encodes CASSPGAGTNSPLHF.